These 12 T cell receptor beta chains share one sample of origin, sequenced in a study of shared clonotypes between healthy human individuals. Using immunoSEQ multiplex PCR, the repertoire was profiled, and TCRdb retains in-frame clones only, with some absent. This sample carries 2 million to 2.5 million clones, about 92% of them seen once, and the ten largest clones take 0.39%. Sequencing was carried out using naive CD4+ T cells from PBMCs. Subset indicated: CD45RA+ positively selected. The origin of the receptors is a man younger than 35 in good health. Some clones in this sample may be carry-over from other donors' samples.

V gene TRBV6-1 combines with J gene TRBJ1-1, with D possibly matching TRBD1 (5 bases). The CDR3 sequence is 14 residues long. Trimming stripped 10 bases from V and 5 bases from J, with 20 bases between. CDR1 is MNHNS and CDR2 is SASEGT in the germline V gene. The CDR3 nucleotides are TGTGCCAACCAAACGGGACCGGGAGGAACTGAAGCTTTCTTT. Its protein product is CANQTGPGGTEAFF.

As DNA, the CDR3 is TGTGCCAGCAGCCAAGGCTACCGGGGGGGACTAGCGGACAATGAGCAGTTCTTC. Translating gives CASSQGYRGGLADNEQFF. The genes are TRBV4-2 and TRBJ2-1, with TRBD2 identical over 11 bases. CDR1 is LGHNA and CDR2 is YNFKEQ in the germline V gene. The CDR3 consists of 18 residues. V gave up 1 base and J gave up 5 bases; unmatched junction bases: 10.

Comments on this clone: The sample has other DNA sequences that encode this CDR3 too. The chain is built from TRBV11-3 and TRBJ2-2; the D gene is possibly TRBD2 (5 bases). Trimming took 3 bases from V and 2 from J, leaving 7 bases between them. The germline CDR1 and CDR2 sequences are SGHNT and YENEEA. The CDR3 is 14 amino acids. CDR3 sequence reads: CASSLRANTGELFF. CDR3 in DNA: TGTGCCAGCAGCTTGAGGGCTAACACCGGGGAGCTGTTTTTT. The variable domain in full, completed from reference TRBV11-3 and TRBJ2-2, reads EAGVVQSPRYKIIEKKQPVAFWCNPISGHNTLYWYLQNLGQGPELLIRYENEEAVDDSQLPKDRFSAERLKGVDSTLKIQPAELGDSAVYLCASSLRANTGELFFGEGSRLTVL.

CDR3 sequence (DNA): TGTGCCATCAGCTTCGACAGATTTCCCTACGAGCAGTACTTC. It is translated as CAISFDRFPYEQYF. The chain uses TRBV10-3 and TRBJ2-7, with D possibly being TRBD1 (5 bases). The CDR3 covers 14 residues. Trimming removed 6 bases at V and 2 bases at J, with 14 bases between. From germline, CDR1 is ENHRY and CDR2 SYGVKD.

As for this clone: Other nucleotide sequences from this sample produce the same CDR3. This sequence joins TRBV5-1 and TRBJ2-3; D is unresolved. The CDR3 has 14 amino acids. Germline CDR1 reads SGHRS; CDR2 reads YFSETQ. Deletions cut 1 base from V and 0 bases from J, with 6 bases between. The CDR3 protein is CASSLRQSTDTQYF. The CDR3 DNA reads TGCGCCAGCAGCTTGAGGCAGAGCACAGATACGCAGTATTTT.

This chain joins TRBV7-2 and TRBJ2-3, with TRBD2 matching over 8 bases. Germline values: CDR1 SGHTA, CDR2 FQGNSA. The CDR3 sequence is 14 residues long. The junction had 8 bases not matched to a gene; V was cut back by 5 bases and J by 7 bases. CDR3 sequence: CASSPGGSLYTQYF. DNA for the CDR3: TGTGCCAGCAGCCCGGGGGGGAGCCTTTATACGCAGTATTTT.

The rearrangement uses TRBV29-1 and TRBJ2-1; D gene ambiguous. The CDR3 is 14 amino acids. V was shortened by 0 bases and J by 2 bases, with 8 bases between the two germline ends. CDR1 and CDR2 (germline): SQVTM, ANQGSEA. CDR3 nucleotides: TGCAGCGTTGAAGATTTGGGGACCTACAATGAGCAGTTCTTC. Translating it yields CSVEDLGTYNEQFF.

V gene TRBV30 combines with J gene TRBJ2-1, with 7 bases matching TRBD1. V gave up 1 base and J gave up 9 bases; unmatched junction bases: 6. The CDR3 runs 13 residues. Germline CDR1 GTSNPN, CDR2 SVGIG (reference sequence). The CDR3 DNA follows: TGTGCCTGGAGTGGTCTAGGGGGCTTTGAGCAGTTCTTC. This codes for CAWSGLGGFEQFF.

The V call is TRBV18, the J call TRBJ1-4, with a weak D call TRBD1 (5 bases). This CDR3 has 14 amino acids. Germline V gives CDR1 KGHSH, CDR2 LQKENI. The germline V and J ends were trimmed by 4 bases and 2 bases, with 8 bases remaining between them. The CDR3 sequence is CASSRRDTNEKLFF. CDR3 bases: TGTGCCAGCTCACGACGGGACACTAATGAAAAACTGTTTTTT.

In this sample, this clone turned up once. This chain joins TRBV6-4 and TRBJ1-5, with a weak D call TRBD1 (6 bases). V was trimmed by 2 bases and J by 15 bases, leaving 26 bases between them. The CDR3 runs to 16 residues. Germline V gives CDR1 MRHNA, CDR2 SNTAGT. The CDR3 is CASSDQPLGRGVLRHF. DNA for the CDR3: TGTGCCAGCAGTGACCAGCCTTTGGGGAGGGGGGTGCTAAGGCATTTT.

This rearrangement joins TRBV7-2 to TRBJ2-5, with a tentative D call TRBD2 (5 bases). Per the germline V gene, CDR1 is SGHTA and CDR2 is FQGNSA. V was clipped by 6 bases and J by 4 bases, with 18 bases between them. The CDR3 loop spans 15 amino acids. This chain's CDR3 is CASRKGLPAGETQYF. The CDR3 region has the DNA TGTGCCAGCAGAAAAGGACTCCCTGCGGGAGAGACCCAGTACTTC.

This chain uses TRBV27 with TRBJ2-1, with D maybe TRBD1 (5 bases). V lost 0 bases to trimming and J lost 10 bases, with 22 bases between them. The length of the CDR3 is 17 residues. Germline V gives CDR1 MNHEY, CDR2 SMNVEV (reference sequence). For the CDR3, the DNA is TGTGCCAGCAGTTTATCCCGCCTGCGTCAGGGCATGGGGGAGCAGTTCTTC. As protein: CASSLSRLRQGMGEQFF.